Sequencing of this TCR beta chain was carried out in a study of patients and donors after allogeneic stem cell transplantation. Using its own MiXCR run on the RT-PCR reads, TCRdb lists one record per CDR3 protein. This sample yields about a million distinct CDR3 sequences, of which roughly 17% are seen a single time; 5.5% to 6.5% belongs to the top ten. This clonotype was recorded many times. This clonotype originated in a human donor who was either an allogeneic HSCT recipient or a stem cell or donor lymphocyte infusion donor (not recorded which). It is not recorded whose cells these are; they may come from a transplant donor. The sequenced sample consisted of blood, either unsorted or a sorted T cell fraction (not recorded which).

Written as DNA, the CDR3 is TGTGCCAGCAGTGCAGGGACCAACGAGCAGTACTTC. Translation gives CASSAGTNEQYF. The rearrangement joins TRBV25-1 to TRBJ2-7; the D gene could be TRBD1 or TRBD2 (5 bases each). The CDR3 runs 12 residues. Trimming stripped 4 bases from V and 5 bases from J, with 9 bases between. CDR1 and CDR2 from the germline V gene are MGHDK and SYGVNS.